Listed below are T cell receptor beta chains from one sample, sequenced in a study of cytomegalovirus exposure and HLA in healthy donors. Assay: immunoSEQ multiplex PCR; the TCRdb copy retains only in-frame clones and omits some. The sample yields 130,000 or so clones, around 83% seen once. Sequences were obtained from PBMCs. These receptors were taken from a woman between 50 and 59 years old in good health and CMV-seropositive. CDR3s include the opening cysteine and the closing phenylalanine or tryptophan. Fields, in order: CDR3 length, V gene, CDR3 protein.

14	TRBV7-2	CASSSGLFSYEQYF
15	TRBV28	CASSSTGTYNSPLHF
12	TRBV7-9	CASSLGDQPQHF
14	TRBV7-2	CASSLTGATNIQYF
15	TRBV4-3	CASSQDPRGNTEAFF
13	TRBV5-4	CASSYKKNTEAFF
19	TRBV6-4	CASSDSSPAGATTYNEQFF
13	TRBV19	CASSDRGQGEQYF
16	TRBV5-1	CASSLTATLNTGELFF
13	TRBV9	CASRTGFQDTQYF
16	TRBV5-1	CASSLSGISGTVEAFF
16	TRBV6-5	CASSYSRDRLNNEQFF
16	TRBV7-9	CASSAPDRGSGNTIYF
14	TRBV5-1	CASSYPGVGETQYF
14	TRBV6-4	CASSKQGWFDTQYF
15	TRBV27	CASSPGLADSYEQYF
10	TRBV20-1	CSARGARAFF
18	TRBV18	CASSPRTSGPRRTDTQYF
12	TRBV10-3	CAIAERGETQYF
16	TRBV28	CASSFEPTKSSYEQYF
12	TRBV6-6	CASSYENYEQYF
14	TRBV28	CASSFGMRFYEQYF
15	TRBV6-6	CASSYSRTGSNGYTF
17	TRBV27	CASSSNSNPKANTEAFF
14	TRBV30	CAWSVRTGYQPQHF
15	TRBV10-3	CAIRAQQGGTGELFF
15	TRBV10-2	CASSGTQRGMDEQFF
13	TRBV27	CASSSLSTDTQYF
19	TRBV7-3	CASSDYAGLAGPNTGELFF
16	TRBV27	CASSLSSGAANSPLHF
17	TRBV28	CASSAGTSGRRVGELFF
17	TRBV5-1	CASSLANFGTDTGELFF
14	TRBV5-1	CASSSYRTNYGYTF
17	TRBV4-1	CASSQTDRGYLYNEQFF
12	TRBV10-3	CAISAGYYGYTF
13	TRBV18	CASSPPGRASYTF
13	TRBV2	CATRRDSEETQYF
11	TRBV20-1	CMPQGSYGYTF
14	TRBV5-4	CASSLFRQNTEAFF
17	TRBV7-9	CASSSLGASGGSYEQYF
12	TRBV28	CASNAGDYGYTF
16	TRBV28	CASSRRAGRDSYEQYF
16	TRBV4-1	CASSQSTSGNYNEQFF
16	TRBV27	CASSLNRDSIPNEQFF
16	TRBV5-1	CASSLGTGGAAYEQYF
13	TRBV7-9	CASSLVAAYEQYF
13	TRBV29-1	CSVAGGGVAEAFF